These 17 T cell receptor beta chains came from one sample sequenced in a study of CD8 T cells in Susac syndrome. Random hexamers served to reverse transcribe roughly 0.45 to 1 ug RNA. TCRdb reanalysed the immunoSEQ multiplex PCR reads using MiXCR and keeps one entry per CDR3 protein. The sample includes approximately 150,000 distinct CDR3 sequences, approximately 95% of them seen just once. The material sequenced was CD4+ T cells from PBMCs. The receptors shown here come from a human donor in good health.

The CDR3 nucleotides read TGTGCCAGCAGTTCGACTAGCAACAATGAGCAGTTCTTC. This sequence encodes CASSSTSNNEQFF. V gene TRBV2 combines with J gene TRBJ2-1, with 7 bases aligning to TRBD2. Trimming cost V 5 bases and J 5 bases; bases outside gene matches: 3. The V gene's germline CDR1 is SNHLY and CDR2 FYNNEI. This CDR3 spans 13 amino acids.

The V gene is TRBV27, the J gene TRBJ2-5; unclear D gene. The germline V gene encodes CDR1 MNHEY and CDR2 SMNVEV (reference sequence). The V end lost 3 bases, the J end lost 5 bases, and 13 bases lay between the germline ends. This CDR3 region has 14 residues. As DNA, the CDR3 is TGTGCCAGCAGTTTGCGAGCAAGTCGCGAGACCCAGTACTTC. Translated: CASSLRASRETQYF.

V and J are TRBV6-2 or TRBV6-3 and TRBJ2-5, with 10 bases identical to TRBD2. CDR3 size: 14 residues. CDR1 and CDR2 from the germline V gene are MNHEY and SVGEGT. CDR3 nucleotide sequence: TGTGCTCACCGGCGTGCTAGCGGGAGTGAGACCCAGTACTTC. Translating it yields CAHRRASGSETQYF.

Written as DNA, the CDR3 is TGTGCCAGCTCTGGACAGATTGTGGCAACTAATGAAAAACTGTTTTTT. It yields the protein CASSGQIVATNEKLFF. The gene calls are TRBV18 and TRBJ1-4; a weak D match, TRBD1 (6 bases). Trimming stripped 6 bases from V and 0 bases from J, with 14 bases between. The CDR3 consists of 16 residues. CDR1 KGHSH and CDR2 LQKENI come from the germline V gene.

The V call is TRBV7-9, the J call TRBJ2-3, with TRBD2 matching 9 bases. The CDR3 runs 15 residues. J lost 6 bases, V lost 2 bases, and 6 bases had no gene match. Looked up from germline, CDR1 is SEHNR and CDR2 is FQNEAQ (reference sequence). The CDR3 reads CASSLRRTSEDTQYF. CDR3 nucleotide sequence: TGTGCCAGCAGCTTACGACGGACTAGCGAGGATACGCAGTATTTT.

The chain employs TRBV27 and TRBJ2-5, with TRBD2 matching 9 bases. The CDR3 contains 15 residues. Germline assignment: CDR1 MNHEY and CDR2 SMNVEV (reference sequence). V shed 4 bases, J shed 4 bases, and the junction held 7 bases outside the gene matches. This chain's CDR3 is CASSYHLAGVETQYF. In DNA, the CDR3 is TGTGCCAGCAGTTACCACTTAGCGGGAGTAGAGACCCAGTACTTC.

The chain joins TRBV7-2 to TRBJ1-3; unclear D gene. V shed 1 base and J shed 2 bases, with 9 bases lying between them. Germline CDR1 SGHTA, CDR2 FQGNSA. The length of the CDR3 is 15 residues. The DNA for the CDR3 is TGTGCCAGCAGCTTAGGGGTTGGTACTGGAAACACCATATATTTT. This gives the protein CASSLGVGTGNTIYF.

The rearrangement joins TRBV20-1 to TRBJ2-7, with 7 bases matching TRBD1. This CDR3 is 14 amino acids long. The trim removed 5 bases at V and 1 base at J, leaving 8 bases unmatched. Germline V CDR1 and CDR2: DFQATT, SNEGSKA (reference sequence). CDR3 protein: CSASTGDISYEQYF. The CDR3 DNA reads as TGCAGTGCTTCCACAGGGGACATATCCTACGAGCAGTACTTC.

The chain has TRBV12-3 or TRBV12-4 and TRBJ2-5; 9 positions agree with TRBD1. After removal of 4 bases from V and 4 bases from J, the junction contained 7 bases not matched to a gene. This CDR3 region has 15 residues. The CDR3 protein is CASSWRDRVRETQYF. The CDR3 DNA follows: TGTGCCAGCAGTTGGCGGGACAGGGTTCGAGAGACCCAGTACTTC.

The chain has TRBV18 and TRBJ2-7, with unresolved D. Germline V gene data show CDR1 as KGHSH and CDR2 as LQKENI. V shed 8 bases and J shed 4 bases, with 6 bases lying between them. The CDR3 length is 10 residues. CDR3 coding DNA: TGTGCCAGCCCTCTGTACGAGCAGTACTTC. Translating gives CASPLYEQYF.

This clonotype was seen just once. The chain joins TRBV20-1 to TRBJ1-4; 8 bases map to TRBD1. V lost 3 bases, J lost 7 bases, and 13 bases stayed unmatched. Germline CDR1 and CDR2: DFQATT and SNEGSKA (reference sequence). CDR3 size: 16 residues. CDR3 residues: CSASPVSRGRGEKLFF. Here the CDR3 DNA reads TGCAGTGCTAGCCCTGTTTCCAGGGGGCGCGGTGAAAAACTGTTTTTT.

This chain links TRBV10-3 with TRBJ2-2, with TRBD1 identical over 9 bases. Germline CDR1 reads ENHRY; CDR2 reads SYGVKD. Unmatched junction bases numbered 1, after V lost 0 bases and J lost 2 bases. This CDR3 contains 16 residues. CDR3 sequence (DNA): TGTGCCATCAGTGAGTCGGGACAGGGCAACACCGGGGAGCTGTTTTTT. It yields the protein CAISESGQGNTGELFF.

CDR3 DNA sequence: TGTGCCAGCAGTGATGAAGTAAGCGGGAGGACTCACGAGCAGTACTTC. Protein product: CASSDEVSGRTHEQYF. The V and J genes are TRBV25-1 and TRBJ2-7; 9 bases map to TRBD2. Germline V gives CDR1 MGHDK, CDR2 SYGVNS. Trimming removed 3 bases from V and 5 bases from J; junction bases left unmatched: 11. This CDR3 is 16 amino acids long.

The chain recombines TRBV24-1 with TRBJ2-5; 8 nucleotides agree with TRBD2. V dropped 4 bases and J dropped 5; count of bases not matched to a gene: 8. Germline values: CDR1 KGHDR, CDR2 SFDVKD. The CDR3 contains 15 residues. CDR3 in DNA: TGTGCCACCAGTGACCAAGCGGGAGAGAGGGAGACCCAGTACTTC. Translated: CATSDQAGERETQYF.

The gene calls are TRBV20-1 and TRBJ2-7; 9 bases agree with TRBD1. Unmatched junction bases numbered 4, after V lost 2 bases and J lost 2 bases. Germline V CDR1 and CDR2: DFQATT, SNEGSKA (reference sequence). The CDR3 contains 14 residues. The CDR3 loop reads CSARRTGGAYEQYF. In DNA form, the CDR3 reads TGCAGTGCTAGAAGAACAGGGGGCGCCTACGAGCAGTACTTC.

This clonotype appeared once. The chain has TRBV27 and TRBJ1-1, with D possibly being TRBD1 (5 bases). Trimming removed 3 bases at V and 5 bases at J, with 10 bases between. In germline, CDR1 is MNHEY, CDR2 SMNVEV (reference sequence). CDR3 size: 13 residues. In DNA, the CDR3 is TGTGCCAGCAGTTTCGGGGCGAGAACTGAAGCTTTCTTT. Its protein is CASSFGARTEAFF.

This sequence joins TRBV7-9 and TRBJ1-4; D is uncertain. Germline assignment: CDR1 SEHNR and CDR2 FQNEAQ (reference sequence). V dropped 3 bases and J dropped 4 bases, with 6 bases sitting between them. The CDR3 runs 13 residues. CDR3 in DNA: TGTGCCAGCAGCTTGGGGATTAATGAAAAACTGTTTTTT. This encodes CASSLGINEKLFF.